The 17 T cell receptor beta chains given below trace back to one sample, sequenced in a study of blood T cells in healthy people across ages. A J-beta primer mix and a sample-barcoded 5' primer were used in a second PCR of about 7 to 12 cycles. TCRdb analysed the 5' RACE reads with MiXCR anew, one entry per CDR3 protein. The sample comprises around 800,000 distinct CDR3 sequences, 50% to 65% of which are singletons, and about 42% rests with the top ten. The sequenced sample consisted of blood. The receptors derive from a man aged 80 or over in good health.

The J gene is TRBJ2-7, the V gene TRBV20-1, with TRBD2 as a possible D gene (5 bases). Per germline, CDR1 DFQATT and CDR2 SNEGSKA (reference sequence). V lost 3 bases and J lost 2, with 11 bases in between. CDR3 size: 13 residues. The CDR3 DNA reads TGCAGTGCTAGGTCGGGGATAACCTACGAGCAGTACTTC. It yields the protein CSARSGITYEQYF.

This chain uses TRBV20-1 with TRBJ2-3; TRBD2 aligns across 11 bases. Germline V gene lookup returns CDR1 DFQATT and CDR2 SNEGSKA (reference sequence). The CDR3 totals 14 residues. J was trimmed by 13 bases and V by 3 bases; bases with no gene match: 12. CDR3: CSARRAVAGGLEYF. The CDR3 DNA is TGCAGTGCTAGGAGGGCGGTAGCGGGAGGGTTGGAGTATTTT.

In this sample, this clonotype turned up a few times. The chain combines TRBV3-1 with TRBJ2-5; no reliable D call. Germline V CDR1 and CDR2: LGHDT, YNNKEL (reference sequence). Trimming stripped 1 base from V and 5 bases from J, with 8 bases between. The CDR3 covers 13 residues. For the CDR3, the DNA is TGTGCCAGCAGCCAAGGGATGGGGGAGACCCAGTACTTC. Translation gives CASSQGMGETQYF.

This sequence joins TRBV12-3 or TRBV12-4 and TRBJ2-7, with 7 bases matching TRBD1. Trimming at V came to 5 bases and at J to 6 bases, leaving 13 bases not matched to a gene. The CDR3 loop spans 15 amino acids. CDR3 protein: CASSPFRDRAVEQYF. As DNA, the CDR3 is TGTGCCAGCAGTCCCTTCCGAGACAGGGCAGTCGAGCAGTACTTC.

The chain couples TRBV7-3 to TRBJ2-3; D is uncertain. V was clipped by 1 base and J by 2 bases, with 10 bases between them. Germline loops: CDR1 SGHTA, CDR2 FQGTGA. This CDR3 has 15 residues. In DNA form, the CDR3 reads TGTGCCAGCAGCTTAAGGGCTAAGTTCACAGATACGCAGTATTTT. Translating it yields CASSLRAKFTDTQYF. Complete variable domain (other parts from reference TRBV7-3 and TRBJ2-3): GAGVSQTPSNKVTEKGKYVELRCDPISGHTALYWYRQSLGQGPEFLIYFQGTGAADDSGLPNDRFFAVRPEGSVSTLKIQRTERGDSAVYLCASSLRAKFTDTQYFGPGTRLTVL.

Turning to this clonotype: The junction and the germline gene differ at one end; a read error may be behind it. The genes are TRBV7-2 and TRBJ2-3; TRBD2 might be the D (5 bases). The germline CDR1 and CDR2 sequences are SGHTA and FQGNSA. This CDR3 region has 14 residues. The CDR3 DNA is TGTGCCGGCAGCTGGAGGTTAGCGCACAGATACGCGTATTTT. It translates to CAGSWRLAHRYAYF.

Comments on this clonotype: The junction differs from germline at one of its ends, possibly a read error. Written as DNA, the CDR3 is TGCAGTTCAAAACAGGGGGTGAACGCTGAAGCTTTCTTT. Translated: CSSKQGVNAEAFF. This rearrangement joins TRBV20-1 to TRBJ1-1, with 8 bases that match TRBD1. Germline V gene sequence: CDR1 DFQATT, CDR2 SNEGSKA (reference sequence). This CDR3 region has 13 residues.

This clonotype turned up a few times. The chain is built from TRBV3-1 and TRBJ1-4, with D possibly TRBD1 on 5 matching bases. CDR1 and CDR2 from the germline V gene are LGHDT and YNNKEL (reference sequence). The CDR3 extends over 15 amino acids. V was shortened by 2 bases and J by 7 bases, with 14 bases between the two germline ends. CDR3 loop: CASSQPGLRSEKLFF. CDR3 DNA sequence: TGTGCCAGCAGCCAACCGGGACTGAGAAGTGAAAAACTGTTTTTT.

This sequence joins TRBV20-1 and TRBJ1-4, with D uncertain. Per the germline V gene, CDR1 is DFQATT and CDR2 is SNEGSKA (reference sequence). V lost 5 bases, J lost 8 bases, and 15 bases lay in between. CDR3 length equals 13 residues. CDR3 residues: CSAPKPGREKLFF. CDR3 sequence (DNA): TGCAGTGCTCCAAAGCCGGGGAGAGAAAAACTGTTTTTT.

This sequence joins TRBV27 and TRBJ1-5, with TRBD1 matching over 9 bases. There are 15 residues in the CDR3. V shed 6 bases, J shed 7 bases, and the junction held 10 bases outside the gene matches. Germline V gives CDR1 MNHEY, CDR2 SMNVEV (reference sequence). As DNA, the CDR3 is TGTGCCAGCAGCTCCACAGGGGGCACGGGCCAGCCCCAGCATTTT. Translation: CASSSTGGTGQPQHF.

Details on this clonotype: Because the CDR3 is missing its conserved closing phenylalanine or tryptophan, this is likely a read error. The CDR3 is CASSPRLAGDQETQYL. The CDR3 DNA reads as TGTGCCAGCAGTCCCCGTCTAGCGGGAGACCAAGAGACCCAGTACCTC. The chain uses TRBV6-5 and TRBJ2-5; 10 bases map to TRBD2. With V trimmed by 5 bases and J by 0 bases, 6 bases remained unmatched. The germline gives CDR1 MNHEY, CDR2 SVGAGI. The CDR3 loop spans 16 amino acids.

The J gene is TRBJ2-5, the V gene TRBV5-1; 7 bases align to TRBD1. The CDR3 is 14 residues long. CDR1 and CDR2 from the germline V gene are SGHRS and YFSETQ. V lost 2 bases and J lost 4; bases outside the gene matches: 5. The CDR3 DNA sequence: TGCGCCAGCAGCTTTACAGGGGACGGAGAGACCCAGTACTTC. Its translation: CASSFTGDGETQYF. Looking up the rest from reference TRBV5-1 and TRBJ2-5 gives the full variable domain: KAGVTQTPRYLIKTRGQQVTLSCSPISGHRSVSWYQQTPGQGLQFLFEYFSETQRNKGNFPGRFSGRQFSNSRSEMNVSTLELGDSALYLCASSFTGDGETQYFGPGTRLLVL.

V and J are TRBV15 and TRBJ2-1, with D possibly TRBD2 on 6 matching bases. The CDR3 is 16 residues long. Germline V gives CDR1 LNHNV, CDR2 YYDKDF (reference sequence). Trimming shortened V by 0 bases and J by 6 bases, and 15 bases separated the two germline ends. CDR3 amino acids: CATSRDLGDLINEQFF. CDR3 DNA sequence: TGTGCCACCAGCAGAGATCTCGGGGACTTGATCAATGAGCAGTTCTTC.

This rearrangement joins TRBV12-3 or TRBV12-4 to TRBJ1-2; the match to TRBD1 covers 9 bases. This CDR3 has 13 amino acids. Trimming at V came to 7 bases and at J to 8 bases, leaving 8 bases not matched to a gene. CDR3 in amino acids: CASTTTGGWGYTF. DNA for the CDR3: TGTGCCAGCACCACCACAGGGGGCTGGGGCTACACCTTC.

The CDR3 is CASSWGGSGRSRDAYF. In DNA form, the CDR3 reads TGTGCCAGCAGCTGGGGGGGTAGCGGGAGATCCAGAGACGCGTATTTT. This sequence joins TRBV5-6 and TRBJ2-3, with 9 bases identical to TRBD2. Losses at the gene ends were 3 bases for V and 14 bases for J; bases not matched to a gene: 19. Germline CDR1 and CDR2: SGHDT and YYEEEE. CDR3 length equals 16 residues.

CDR3 protein: CSARVVLSGGNEQFF. CDR3 in DNA: TGCAGTGCTAGAGTAGTACTAAGCGGGGGGAATGAGCAGTTCTTC. The gene calls are TRBV20-1 and TRBJ2-1, with 9 bases that match TRBD2. Trimming at V came to 1 base and at J to 7 bases, leaving 8 bases not matched to a gene. This CDR3 has 15 amino acids. CDR1 is DFQATT and CDR2 is SNEGSKA in the germline V gene (reference sequence).

This clonotype was detected a few times. The chain carries TRBV7-2 and TRBJ2-2; D not resolved. CDR3 length: 11 amino acids. Germline assignment: CDR1 SGHTA and CDR2 FQGNSA. V was clipped by 6 bases and J by 7 bases, with 6 bases between them. Here the CDR3 reads CASRYFGELFF. The CDR3 nucleotides read TGTGCCAGCAGATACTTCGGGGAGCTGTTTTTT.